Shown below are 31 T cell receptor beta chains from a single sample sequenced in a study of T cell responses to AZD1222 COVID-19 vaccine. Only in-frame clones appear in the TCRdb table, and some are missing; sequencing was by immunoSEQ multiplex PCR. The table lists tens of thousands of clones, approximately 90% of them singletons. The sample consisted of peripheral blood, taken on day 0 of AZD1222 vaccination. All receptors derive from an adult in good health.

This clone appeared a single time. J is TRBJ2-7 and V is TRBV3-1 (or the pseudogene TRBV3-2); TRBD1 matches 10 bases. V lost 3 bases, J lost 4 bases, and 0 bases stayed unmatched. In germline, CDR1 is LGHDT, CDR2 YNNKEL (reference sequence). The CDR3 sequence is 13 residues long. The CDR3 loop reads CASSQDRGYEQYF. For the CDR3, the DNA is TGTGCCAGCAGCCAGGACAGGGGGTACGAGCAGTACTTC.

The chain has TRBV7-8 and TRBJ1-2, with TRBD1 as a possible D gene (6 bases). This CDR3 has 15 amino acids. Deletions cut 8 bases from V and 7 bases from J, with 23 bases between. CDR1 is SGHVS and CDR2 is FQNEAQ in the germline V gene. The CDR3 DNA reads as TGTGCCAGCCAGCTTAACAGGGACCCCGATGGTGGCTACACCTTC. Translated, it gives CASQLNRDPDGGYTF.

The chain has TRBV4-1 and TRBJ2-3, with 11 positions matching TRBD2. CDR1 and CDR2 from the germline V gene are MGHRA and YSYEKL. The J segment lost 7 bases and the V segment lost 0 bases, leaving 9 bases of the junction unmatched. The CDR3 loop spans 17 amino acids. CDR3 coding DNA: TGCGCCAGCAGCCAAGAATTTGGGACTAGCGGAACCTATACGCAGTATTTT. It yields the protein CASSQEFGTSGTYTQYF.

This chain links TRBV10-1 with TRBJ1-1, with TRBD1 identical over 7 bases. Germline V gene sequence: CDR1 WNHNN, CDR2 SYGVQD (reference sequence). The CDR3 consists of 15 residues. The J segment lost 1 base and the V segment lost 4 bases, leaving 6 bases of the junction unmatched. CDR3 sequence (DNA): TGCGCCAGCAGTGCCTCAGGACAGGCGAACACTGAAGCTTTCTTT. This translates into CASSASGQANTEAFF.

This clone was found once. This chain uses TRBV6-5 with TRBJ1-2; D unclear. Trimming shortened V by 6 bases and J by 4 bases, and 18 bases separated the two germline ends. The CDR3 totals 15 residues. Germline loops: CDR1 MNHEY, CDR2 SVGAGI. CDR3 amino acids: CASSPREGGSYGYTF. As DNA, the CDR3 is TGTGCCAGCAGCCCCCGGGAAGGCGGGAGCTATGGCTACACCTTC.

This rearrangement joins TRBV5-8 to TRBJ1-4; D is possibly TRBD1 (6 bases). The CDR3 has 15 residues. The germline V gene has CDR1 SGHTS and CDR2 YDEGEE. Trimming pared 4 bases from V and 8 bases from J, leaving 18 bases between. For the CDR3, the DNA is TGTGCCAGCAGCCGAAGCACAGGGTCTTTCGAAAAACTGTTTTTT. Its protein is CASSRSTGSFEKLFF.

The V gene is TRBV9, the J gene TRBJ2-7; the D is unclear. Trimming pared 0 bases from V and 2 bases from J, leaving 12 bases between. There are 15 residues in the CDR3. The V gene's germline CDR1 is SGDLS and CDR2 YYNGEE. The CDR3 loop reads CASSVEHVSPYEQYF. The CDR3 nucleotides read TGTGCCAGCAGCGTAGAACATGTCTCCCCCTACGAGCAGTACTTC.

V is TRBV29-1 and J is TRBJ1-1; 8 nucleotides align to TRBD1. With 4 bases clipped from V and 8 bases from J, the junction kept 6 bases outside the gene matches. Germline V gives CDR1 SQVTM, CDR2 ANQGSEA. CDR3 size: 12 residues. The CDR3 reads CSVVETGAEAFF. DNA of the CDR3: TGCAGCGTTGTTGAGACAGGGGCAGAAGCTTTCTTT.

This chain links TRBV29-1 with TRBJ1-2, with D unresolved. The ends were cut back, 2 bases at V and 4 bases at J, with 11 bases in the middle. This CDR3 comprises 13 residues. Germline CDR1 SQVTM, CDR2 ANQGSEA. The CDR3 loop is CSVEPVWGYGYTF. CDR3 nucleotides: TGCAGCGTTGAACCGGTGTGGGGCTATGGCTACACCTTC.

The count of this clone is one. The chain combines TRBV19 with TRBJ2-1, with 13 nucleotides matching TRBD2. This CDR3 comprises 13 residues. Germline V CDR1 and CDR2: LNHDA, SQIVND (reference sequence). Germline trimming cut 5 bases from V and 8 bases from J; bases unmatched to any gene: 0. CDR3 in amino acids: CASSGTSGDEQFF. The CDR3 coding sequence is TGTGCCAGTAGTGGGACTAGCGGGGATGAGCAGTTCTTC.

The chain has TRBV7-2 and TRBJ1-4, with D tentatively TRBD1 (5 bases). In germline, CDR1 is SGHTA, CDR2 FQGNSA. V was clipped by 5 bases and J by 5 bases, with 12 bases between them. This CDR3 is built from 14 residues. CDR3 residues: CASSPGRGNEKLFF. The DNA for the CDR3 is TGTGCCAGCAGCCCGGGACGGGGAAATGAAAAACTGTTTTTT.

The CDR3 here is CASSRNLNTEAFF. CDR3 DNA sequence: TGTGCCAGCAGCCGGAATTTGAACACTGAAGCTTTCTTT. J is TRBJ1-1 and V is TRBV7-2, with D unclear. The germline V gene encodes CDR1 SGHTA and CDR2 FQGNSA. The CDR3 is 13 residues long. V lost 5 bases and J 0 bases, leaving 7 bases between the germline ends.

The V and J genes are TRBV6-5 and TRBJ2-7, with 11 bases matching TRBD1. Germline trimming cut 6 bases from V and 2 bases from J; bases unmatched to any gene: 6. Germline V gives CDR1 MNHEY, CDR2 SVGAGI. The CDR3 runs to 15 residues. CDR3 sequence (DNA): TGTGCCAGCAGCTCCTTGGGACAGGGGGCCTACGAGCAGTACTTC. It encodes CASSSLGQGAYEQYF.

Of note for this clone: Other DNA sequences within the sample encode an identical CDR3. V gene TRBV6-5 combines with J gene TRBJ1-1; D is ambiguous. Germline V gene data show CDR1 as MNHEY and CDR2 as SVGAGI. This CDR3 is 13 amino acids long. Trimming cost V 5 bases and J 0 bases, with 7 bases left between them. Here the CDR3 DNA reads TGTGCCAGCAGTACGGGTATGAACACTGAAGCTTTCTTT. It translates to CASSTGMNTEAFF.

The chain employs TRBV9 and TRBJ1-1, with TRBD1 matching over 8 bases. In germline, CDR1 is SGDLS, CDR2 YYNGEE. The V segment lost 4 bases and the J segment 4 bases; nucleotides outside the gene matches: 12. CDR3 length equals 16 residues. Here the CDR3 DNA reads TGTGCCAGCAGCTCGCAGGGGGCGCAGAGGTCCACTGAAGCTTTCTTT. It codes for CASSSQGAQRSTEAFF.

CDR3 region: CASSEGAWGNQPQHF. The CDR3, as DNA: TGCGCCAGCAGCGAAGGGGCCTGGGGCAATCAGCCCCAGCATTTT. The chain links TRBV4-3 to TRBJ1-5; D is perhaps TRBD1 (5 bases). V was pared by 5 bases and J by 2 bases, with 13 bases between. The CDR3 is 15 amino acids. The germline gives CDR1 LGHNA, CDR2 YSLEER.

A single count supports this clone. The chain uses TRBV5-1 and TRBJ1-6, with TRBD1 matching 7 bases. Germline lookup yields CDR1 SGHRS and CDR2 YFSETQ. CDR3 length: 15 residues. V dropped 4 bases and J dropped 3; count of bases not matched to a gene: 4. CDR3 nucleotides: TGCGCCAGCAGCCTCGGGACAGACTATAATTCACCCCTCCACTTT. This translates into CASSLGTDYNSPLHF. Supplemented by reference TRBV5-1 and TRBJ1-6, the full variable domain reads KAGVTQTPRYLIKTRGQQVTLSCSPISGHRSVSWYQQTPGQGLQFLFEYFSETQRNKGNFPGRFSGRQFSNSRSEMNVSTLELGDSALYLCASSLGTDYNSPLHFGNGTRLTVT.

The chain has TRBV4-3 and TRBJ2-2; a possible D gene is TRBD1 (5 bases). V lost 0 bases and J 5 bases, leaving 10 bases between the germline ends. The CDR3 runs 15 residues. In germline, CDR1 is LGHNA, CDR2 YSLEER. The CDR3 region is CASSQEGHLTGELFF. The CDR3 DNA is TGCGCCAGCAGCCAAGAAGGACATTTAACCGGGGAGCTGTTTTTT.

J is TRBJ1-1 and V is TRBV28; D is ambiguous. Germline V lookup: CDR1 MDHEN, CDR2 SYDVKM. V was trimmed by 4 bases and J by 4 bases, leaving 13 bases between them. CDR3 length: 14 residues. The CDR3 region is CASSSPAGRTEAFF. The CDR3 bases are TGTGCCAGCAGTTCCCCCGCAGGACGCACTGAAGCTTTCTTT. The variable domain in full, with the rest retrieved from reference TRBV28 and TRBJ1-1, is DVKVTQSSRYLVKRTGEKVFLECVQDMDHENMFWYRQDPGLGLRLIYFSYDVKMKEKGDIPEGYSVSREKKERFSLILESASTNQTSMYLCASSSPAGRTEAFFGQGTRLTVV.

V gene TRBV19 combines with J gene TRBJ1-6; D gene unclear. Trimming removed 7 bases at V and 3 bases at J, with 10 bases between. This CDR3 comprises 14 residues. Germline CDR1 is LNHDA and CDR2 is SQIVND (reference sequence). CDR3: CASTPGDYNSPLHF. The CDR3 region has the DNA TGTGCCAGTACCCCCGGGGACTATAATTCACCCCTCCACTTT.

The CDR3 DNA is TGTGCCAGCAGTTACGGTGCGGGGCGCGGCAAGAGTATGGCTTTCTTT. As protein: CASSYGAGRGKSMAFF. The chain recombines TRBV6-5 with TRBJ1-1, with D possibly TRBD1 on 5 matching bases. Germline-derived CDR1 and CDR2 are MNHEY and SVGAGI. V dropped 2 bases and J dropped 11 bases, with 24 bases sitting between them. The CDR3 length is 16 residues.

The CDR3 nucleotides read TGCGCCAGCAGCTTAACAGGGGGCAAGAGCTATGGCTACACCTTC. Its protein product is CASSLTGGKSYGYTF. This sequence joins TRBV5-1 and TRBJ1-2; 9 bases are shared with TRBD1. In germline, CDR1 is SGHRS, CDR2 YFSETQ. With 2 bases clipped from V and 4 bases from J, the junction kept 6 bases outside the gene matches. The CDR3 is 15 residues long.

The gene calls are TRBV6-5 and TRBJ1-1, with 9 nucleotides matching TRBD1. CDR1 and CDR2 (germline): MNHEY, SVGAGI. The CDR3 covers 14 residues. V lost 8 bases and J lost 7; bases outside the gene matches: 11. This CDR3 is CASEDRGWTIEAFF. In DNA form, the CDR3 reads TGTGCCAGCGAGGACAGGGGTTGGACCATTGAAGCTTTCTTT.

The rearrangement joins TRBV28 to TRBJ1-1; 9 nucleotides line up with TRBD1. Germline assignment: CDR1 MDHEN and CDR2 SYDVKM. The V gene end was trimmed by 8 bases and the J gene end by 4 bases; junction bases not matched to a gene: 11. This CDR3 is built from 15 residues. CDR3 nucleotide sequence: TGTGCCAGCGGAAAGACAGGGGGTCGGATCACTGAAGCTTTCTTT. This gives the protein CASGKTGGRITEAFF.

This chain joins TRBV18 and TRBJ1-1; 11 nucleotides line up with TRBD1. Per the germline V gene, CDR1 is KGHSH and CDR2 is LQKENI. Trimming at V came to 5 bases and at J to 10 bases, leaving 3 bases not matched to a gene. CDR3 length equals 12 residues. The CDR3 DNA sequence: TGTGCCAGCTCAGCCGGGACAGGGGGAGCTTTCTTT. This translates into CASSAGTGGAFF.

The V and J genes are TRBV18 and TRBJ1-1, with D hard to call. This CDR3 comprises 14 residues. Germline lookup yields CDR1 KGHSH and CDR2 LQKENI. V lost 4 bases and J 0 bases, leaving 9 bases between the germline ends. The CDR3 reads CASSQGLLNTEAFF. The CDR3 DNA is TGTGCCAGCTCACAGGGCCTCCTGAACACTGAAGCTTTCTTT. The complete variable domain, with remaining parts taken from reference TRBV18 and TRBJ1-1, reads NAGVMQNPRHLVRRRGQEARLRCSPMKGHSHVYWYRQLPEEGLKFMVYLQKENIIDESGMPKERFSAEFPKEGPSILRIQQVVRGDSAAYFCASSQGLLNTEAFFGQGTRLTVV.

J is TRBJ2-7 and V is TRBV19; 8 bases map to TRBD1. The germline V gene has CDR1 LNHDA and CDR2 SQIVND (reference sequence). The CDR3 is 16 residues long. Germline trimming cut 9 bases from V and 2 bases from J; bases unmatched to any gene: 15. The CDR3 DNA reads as TGTGCCAGCCAGCCTAGAGACAGGGGCCGGCCCTACGAGCAGTACTTC. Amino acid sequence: CASQPRDRGRPYEQYF.

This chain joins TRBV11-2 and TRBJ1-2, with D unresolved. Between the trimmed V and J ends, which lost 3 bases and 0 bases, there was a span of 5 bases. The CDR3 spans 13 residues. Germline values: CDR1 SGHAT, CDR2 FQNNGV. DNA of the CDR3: TGTGCCAGCAGCTTCGGCCCTAACTATGGCTACACCTTC. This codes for CASSFGPNYGYTF.

Written as DNA, the CDR3 is TGTGCCAGCAGCCCCCGGCGAGGACAGGGTACCTACGAGCAGTACTTC. Amino acid sequence: CASSPRRGQGTYEQYF. The rearrangement links TRBV11-3 to TRBJ2-7, with 8 bases fitting TRBD1. The CDR3 has 16 residues. From germline, CDR1 is SGHNT and CDR2 YENEEA. The V gene end was trimmed by 5 bases and the J gene end by 2 bases; junction bases not matched to a gene: 11.

For the CDR3, the DNA is TGTGCCAGTAGTATAGACGACACTGGATCGTATTCACCCCTCCACTTT. Its protein product is CASSIDDTGSYSPLHF. The chain recombines TRBV19 with TRBJ1-6; D is ambiguous. V was shortened by 0 bases and J by 8 bases, with 14 bases between the two germline ends. The CDR3 loop spans 16 amino acids. Germline V gives CDR1 LNHDA, CDR2 SQIVND (reference sequence).

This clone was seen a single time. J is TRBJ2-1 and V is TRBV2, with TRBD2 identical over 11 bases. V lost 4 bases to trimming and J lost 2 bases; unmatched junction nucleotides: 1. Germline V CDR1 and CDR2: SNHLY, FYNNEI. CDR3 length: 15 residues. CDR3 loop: CASSGGLAAYNEQFF. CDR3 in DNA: TGTGCCAGCAGTGGGGGACTAGCGGCCTACAATGAGCAGTTCTTC.